This T cell receptor (beta chain) appears in the sequencing data of a study of blood T cell repertoires in COVID-19 (dated by TCRdb to 2020 to 2022). As for the study more broadly: Collaborator samples came from the United States, Italy and Spain and covered acute and convalescent phases of COVID-19. The prospective study material was composed of cDNA or gDNA derived from T cells, B-cell-depleted T cells, or PBMCs. Deeply sampled blood TCRbeta repertoires from subjects exposed to, actively infected with, or recovered from COVID-19 were included in the dataset. The repertoires were released in a freely available public database intended as a resource for research on the immune response to SARS-CoV-2. The samples were drawn from the first 160 participants of the ongoing ImmuneRACE study and from 1,200 or so subjects provided by 6 global collaborators. Sample metadata almost always included a de-identified subject ID, COVID-19 status, age in years and sex. Where available, HLA class I and class II types were obtained from metadata supplied by the sample provider rather than from assay-based typing.

TCRbeta CDR3 regions were amplified from genomic DNA by means of the immunoSEQ Assay, a bias-controlled multiplex PCR. Regarding the original processing steps: The number of nucleated cells in each sample was estimated from the amplification of reference gene primers within the assay. To quantify the absolute abundance of each unique TCRbeta CDR3 rearrangement, sequence reads were collapsed and filtered. For each sample, productive Simpson clonality was calculated as the square root of Simpson's diversity index across productive rearrangements. TCRdb limited this immuneACCESS table to in-frame rearrangements with V and J called. A share of clones is missing; checked studies link under half to unresolved V genes, and the rest is unexplained. The V and J calls and clone size were taken over from that table, and D and trimming were inferred from the DNA. The sample profile shows tens of thousands of clones; 82% of them were found once. Clones ranked in the top ten supply under 20% of the sample.

V and J lose 4 bases and 2 bases, and a span of 11 bases separates them. The CDR3 measures 13 amino acids from cysteine to phenylalanine. Solely the CDR3 DNA is kept, with 39 bases framed from the first base. As encoded in the germline V gene (reference sequence), CDR1 is GTSNPN while CDR2 is SVGIG. What the work shows at the level of the full study, not this receptor alone: The quantity of clinical and demographic metadata differed by source and by participant and was supplied without curation.

Whole blood was collected in K2EDTA tubes by collaborating institutions according to the institutions' own protocols. For TCRbeta analysis, collaborators shipped samples as frozen whole blood, isolated PBMCs, or DNA extracted from either of those sample types. Concerning this clone: It lacks a known antigen. No clone much larger than this one lies a single base away; base qualities are absent.

The sample was peripheral blood. Here the chain combines TRBV30 and TRBJ1-2; the D gene is not confidently resolved. The source is a human donor in a cohort sampled during active COVID-19. This receptor has the CDR3 CAWISSGNYGYTF. The nucleotide sequence is given as TGTGCCTGGATCTCTTCCGGGAACTATGGCTACACCTTC.